The 21 T cell receptor beta chains reported below all come from one sample, sequenced in a study of response to subunit inactivated influenza vaccine. From the RT-PCR reads, TCRdb called clonotypes with MiXCR, one entry per CDR3 protein. The sample lists about 190,000 distinct CDR3 sequences, over 13% occurring once. This specimen was CD8+ T cells sorted from PBMCs, taken less than 6 days after vaccination. The origin of the receptors is a man aged 50-60 years who received an inactivated influenza vaccine.

This clonotype has a handful of counts. The chain combines TRBV7-9 with TRBJ2-3, with D possibly matching TRBD2 (6 bases). V was shortened by 1 base and J by 8 bases, with 13 bases between the two germline ends. This CDR3 is built from 14 residues. CDR1 is SEHNR, CDR2 FQNEAQ, per germline (reference sequence). CDR3 sequence (DNA): TGTGCCAGCAGCTTAGTGACGGGAGCGGGTACGCAGTATTTT. It translates to CASSLVTGAGTQYF. Full variable domain (missing parts from reference TRBV7-9 and TRBJ2-3): DTGVSQNPRHKITKRGQNVTFRCDPISEHNRLYWYRQTLGQGPEFLTYFQNEAQLEKSRLLSDRFSAERPKGSFSTLEIQRTEQGDSAMYLCASSLVTGAGTQYFGPGTRLTVL.

This clonotype occurred many times. The chain couples TRBV7-9 to TRBJ2-1; the D is unclear. The CDR3 extends over 15 amino acids. The germline gives CDR1 SEHNR, CDR2 FQNEAQ (reference sequence). Trimming pared 1 base from V and 0 bases from J, leaving 7 bases between. CDR3 nucleotides: TGTGCCAGCAGCTTAGGCTCTAGCTCCTACAATGAGCAGTTCTTC. Its translation is CASSLGSSSYNEQFF.

This clonotype appeared a few times. The chain carries TRBV2 and TRBJ2-7, with D unclear. V was cut by 2 bases and J by 0 bases, with 8 bases left in between. This CDR3 has 14 amino acids. Germline V CDR1 and CDR2: SNHLY, FYNNEI. The CDR3, as DNA: TGTGCCAGCAGTGAACAGCAGAGCTCCTACGAGCAGTACTTC. It encodes CASSEQQSSYEQYF. The full variable domain, in which reference TRBV2 and TRBJ2-7 provide the parts outside the CDR3, is EPEVTQTPSHQVTQMGQEVILRCVPISNHLYFYWYRQILGQKVEFLVSFYNNEISEKSEIFDDQFSVERPDGSNFTLKIRSTKLEDSAMYFCASSEQQSSYEQYFGPGTRLTVT.

The gene calls are TRBV7-9 and TRBJ2-3; TRBD1 agrees at 10 bases. The germline CDR1 and CDR2 sequences are SEHNR and FQNEAQ (reference sequence). V trimming: 3 bases; J trimming: 2 bases; junction bases outside the gene matches: 8. The CDR3 is made up of 17 amino acids. CDR3 loop: CASSFLTGTGDTDTQYF. The CDR3 DNA is TGTGCCAGCAGCTTCCTGACCGGGACAGGGGACACAGATACGCAGTATTTT.

This clonotype was found many times. The chain is built from TRBV12-3 or TRBV12-4 and TRBJ1-5; a weak D match, TRBD1 (5 bases). Trimming removed 10 bases from V and 3 bases from J, with 16 bases in between. The CDR3 extends over 14 amino acids. CDR3 residues: CATSTREANQPQHF. CDR3 coding DNA: TGTGCCACCTCAACCAGGGAAGCCAATCAGCCCCAGCATTTT.

There are a few counts of this clonotype. V gene TRBV19 combines with J gene TRBJ2-1; TRBD1 matches at 9 bases. The germline CDR1 and CDR2 sequences are LNHDA and SQIVND (reference sequence). V trimming: 5 bases; J trimming: 9 bases; junction bases outside the gene matches: 8. The CDR3 is made up of 14 amino acids. In DNA, the CDR3 is TGTGCCAGTAGTCCGGGACAGGGTTGGGGTGAGCAGTTCTTC. As protein: CASSPGQGWGEQFF.

This clonotype was detected only a few times. The V gene is TRBV4-3, the J gene TRBJ2-2; no reliable D call. The germline V gene encodes CDR1 LGHNA and CDR2 YSLEER. Trimming stripped 0 bases from V and 5 bases from J, with 10 bases between. The CDR3 extends over 15 amino acids. CDR3 DNA sequence: TGCGCCAGCAGCCAAGAGTATGAAGAAACCGGGGAGCTGTTTTTT. Translation gives CASSQEYEETGELFF.

This clonotype was found a few times. The chain recombines TRBV29-1 with TRBJ2-6, with D hard to call. The V and J ends lost 6 bases and 4 bases respectively, with 10 bases between them. The CDR3 length is 13 residues. Germline V CDR1 and CDR2: SQVTM, ANQGSEA. The CDR3 here is CSVARTGANVLTF. In DNA form, the CDR3 reads TGCAGCGTCGCCCGGACCGGGGCCAACGTCCTGACTTTC. The full variable domain, its missing parts supplied by reference TRBV29-1 and TRBJ2-6, is SAVISQKPSRDICQRGTSLTIQCQVDSQVTMMFWYRQQPGQSLTLIATANQGSEATYESGFVIDKFPISRPNLTFSTLTVSNMSPEDSSIYLCSVARTGANVLTFGAGSRLTVL.

This chain uses TRBV7-9 with TRBJ1-4; tentatively, D is TRBD1 (6 bases). CDR1 is SEHNR and CDR2 is FQNEAQ in the germline V gene (reference sequence). The V gene lost 3 bases and the J gene lost 7 bases, with 12 bases spanning the gap. There are 14 residues in the CDR3. The CDR3 DNA follows: TGTGCCAGCAGCTTGTCCGGGACACGTGAAAAACTGTTTTTT. This translates into CASSLSGTREKLFF.

In its sample, this clonotype was seen a few times. One end of the junction varies from germline; a read error may be responsible. The rearrangement uses TRBV6-2 or TRBV6-3 and TRBJ2-2; unclear D gene. CDR3 size: 12 residues. Per the germline V gene, CDR1 is MNHEY and CDR2 is SVGEGT. The CDR3 DNA reads TGTGCCAGCAATTACGGTTCCGGGGAGCTGTTTTTT. It translates to CASNYGSGELFF.

The chain has TRBV10-3 and TRBJ2-3; 8 bases are shared with TRBD2. Germline V gene lookup returns CDR1 ENHRY and CDR2 SYGVKD. V lost 4 bases to trimming and J lost 0 bases; unmatched junction nucleotides: 12. The CDR3 is made up of 18 amino acids. This CDR3 is CAISGPNGLARSTDTQYF. CDR3 DNA sequence: TGTGCCATCAGTGGGCCAAATGGACTAGCTAGAAGCACAGATACGCAGTATTTT.

In its sample, this clonotype was seen many times. The chain carries TRBV12-3 or TRBV12-4 and TRBJ2-7, with a tentative D call TRBD1 (6 bases). This CDR3 is built from 14 residues. V was shortened by 1 base and J by 7 bases, with 14 bases between the two germline ends. The CDR3 region is CASSLDSGVREQYF. CDR3 coding DNA: TGTGCCAGCAGTTTAGACTCAGGGGTCCGGGAGCAGTACTTC.

This clonotype was seen a handful of times. This chain joins TRBV5-1 and TRBJ2-3; the match to TRBD2 covers 11 bases. V shed 5 bases, J shed 2 bases, and the junction held 4 bases outside the gene matches. From germline, CDR1 is SGHRS and CDR2 YFSETQ. The CDR3 spans 15 residues. The CDR3 nucleotides are TGCGCCAGCAGATTGACTAGCGGGGACACAGATACGCAGTATTTT. Its protein is CASRLTSGDTDTQYF.

This clonotype appeared a few times. The V and J genes are TRBV5-1 and TRBJ2-1; TRBD2 aligns across 14 bases. Trimming removed 3 bases from V and 7 bases from J; junction bases left unmatched: 9. CDR1 is SGHRS, CDR2 YFSETQ, per germline. This CDR3 region has 17 residues. In nucleotides, the CDR3 is TGCGCCAGCAGCTCGGACCCGACTAGCGGGGGGGAGAATGAGCAGTTCTTC. Its protein is CASSSDPTSGGENEQFF.

V gene TRBV30 combines with J gene TRBJ2-7; tentative D call: TRBD2 (5 bases). Germline V gene lookup returns CDR1 GTSNPN and CDR2 SVGIG (reference sequence). The CDR3 has 14 amino acids. Trimming stripped 1 base from V and 3 bases from J, with 13 bases between. CDR3 DNA sequence: TGTGCCTGGAGTGGAGACTACTACCACTACGAGCAGTACTTC. It encodes CAWSGDYYHYEQYF.

The J gene is TRBJ1-5, the V gene TRBV29-1; D possibly corresponds to TRBD1 (5 bases). Trimming cost V 6 bases and J 6 bases, with 18 bases left between them. The CDR3 covers 14 residues. The germline gives CDR1 SQVTM, CDR2 ANQGSEA. The CDR3 loop reads CSVEGGEDGQPQHF. In nucleotides, the CDR3 is TGCAGCGTCGAGGGAGGGGAGGACGGTCAGCCCCAGCATTTT.

The chain combines TRBV20-1 with TRBJ2-3; no clear D. V lost 7 bases to trimming and J lost 0 bases, with 11 bases between them. This CDR3 has 13 amino acids. The V gene's germline CDR1 is DFQATT and CDR2 SNEGSKA (reference sequence). The CDR3 nucleotides read TGCAGTGTTGTAGCAGCTAGCACAGATACGCAGTATTTT. It is translated as CSVVAASTDTQYF.

The V gene is TRBV7-9, the J gene TRBJ2-5; D might be TRBD1 (6 bases). The CDR3 extends over 17 amino acids. Germline values: CDR1 SEHNR, CDR2 FQNEAQ (reference sequence). The ends were cut back, 4 bases at V and 5 bases at J, with 23 bases in the middle. The CDR3 DNA reads as TGTGCCAGCAGCTCCCCCAATACAGGGATTTTCGGGGAGACCCAGTACTTC. Translating it yields CASSSPNTGIFGETQYF.

The V and J genes are TRBV4-3 and TRBJ1-1, with D hard to call. V was cut by 4 bases and J by 0 bases, with 18 bases left in between. CDR3 length: 17 residues. Germline V CDR1 and CDR2: LGHNA, YSLEER. For the CDR3, the DNA is TGCGCCAGCAGCCGAAGGGTGGGTGTGGGGATGAACACTGAAGCTTTCTTT. This codes for CASSRRVGVGMNTEAFF.

The chain has TRBV7-8 and TRBJ2-3; 8 nucleotides match TRBD1. The ends lost 1 base at V and 4 bases at J; junction bases unmatched: 16. The CDR3 length is 19 residues. Germline CDR1 and CDR2: SGHVS and FQNEAQ. As DNA, the CDR3 is TGTGCCAGCAGCTTAGTCTCGTCGGTAGGGGGACAGGTCCCAGATACGCAGTATTTT. Its protein product is CASSLVSSVGGQVPDTQYF.

Comments on this clonotype: A much bigger clone sits one base away, suggesting this may be a read error. The CDR3 reads CASSQDDNKGREQYF. The CDR3 coding sequence is TGCGCCAGCAGCCAAGATGATAACAAGGGGCGGGAGCAGTACTTC. The V call is TRBV4-1, the J call TRBJ2-7, with TRBD1 as a possible D gene (5 bases). In germline, CDR1 is MGHRA, CDR2 YSYEKL. This CDR3 comprises 15 residues. Between the trimmed V and J ends, which lost 0 bases and 7 bases, there was a span of 16 bases.